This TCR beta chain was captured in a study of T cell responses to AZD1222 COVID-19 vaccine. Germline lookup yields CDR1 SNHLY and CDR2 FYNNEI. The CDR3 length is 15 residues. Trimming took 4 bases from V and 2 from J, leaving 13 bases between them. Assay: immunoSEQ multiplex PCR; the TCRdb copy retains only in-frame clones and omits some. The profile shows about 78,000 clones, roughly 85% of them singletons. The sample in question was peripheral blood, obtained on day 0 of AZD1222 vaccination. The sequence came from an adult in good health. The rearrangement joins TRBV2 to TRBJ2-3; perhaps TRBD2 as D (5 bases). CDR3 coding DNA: TGTGCCAGCAGTGGAGGCAGTCGGGACACAGATACGCAGTATTTT. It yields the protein CASSGGSRDTDTQYF.